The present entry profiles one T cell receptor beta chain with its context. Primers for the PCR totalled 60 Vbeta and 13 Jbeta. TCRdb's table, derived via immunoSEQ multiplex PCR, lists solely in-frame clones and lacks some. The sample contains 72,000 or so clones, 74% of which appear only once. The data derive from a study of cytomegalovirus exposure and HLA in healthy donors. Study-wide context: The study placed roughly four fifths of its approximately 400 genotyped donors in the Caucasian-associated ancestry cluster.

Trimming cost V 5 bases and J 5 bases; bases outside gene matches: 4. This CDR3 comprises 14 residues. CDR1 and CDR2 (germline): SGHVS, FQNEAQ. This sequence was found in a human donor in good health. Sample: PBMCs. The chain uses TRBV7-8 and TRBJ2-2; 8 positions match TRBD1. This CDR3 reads CASSQGAETGELFF. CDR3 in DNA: TGTGCCAGCAGCCAGGGGGCGGAAACCGGGGAGCTGTTTTTT. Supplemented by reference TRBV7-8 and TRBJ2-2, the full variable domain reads GAGVSQSPRYKVAKRGQDVALRCDPISGHVSLFWYQQALGQGPEFLTYFQNEAQLDKSGLPSDRFFAERPEGSVSTLKIQRTQQEDSAVYLCASSQGAETGELFFGEGSRLTVL.